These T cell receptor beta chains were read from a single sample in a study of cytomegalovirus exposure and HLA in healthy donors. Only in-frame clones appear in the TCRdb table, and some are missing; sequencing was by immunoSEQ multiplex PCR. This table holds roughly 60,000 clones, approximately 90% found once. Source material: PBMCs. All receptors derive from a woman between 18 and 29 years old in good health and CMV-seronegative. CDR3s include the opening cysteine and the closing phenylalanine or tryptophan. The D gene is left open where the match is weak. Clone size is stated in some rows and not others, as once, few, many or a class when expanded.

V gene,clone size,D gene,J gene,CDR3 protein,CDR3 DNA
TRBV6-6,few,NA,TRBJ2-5,CASSLRRQQQETQYF,TGTGCCAGCAGTTTGAGGCGCCAGCAGCAAGAGACCCAGTACTTC
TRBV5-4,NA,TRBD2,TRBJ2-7,CASSFDPGRDYEQYF,TGTGCCAGCAGCTTCGATCCAGGGAGGGACTACGAGCAGTACTTC
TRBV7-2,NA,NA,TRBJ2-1,CASSPKGITYNEQFF,TGTGCCAGCAGCCCAAAGGGGATTACCTACAATGAGCAGTTCTTC
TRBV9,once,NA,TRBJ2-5,CASSVGVEGASEFQETQYF,TGTGCCAGCAGCGTAGGAGTGGAAGGGGCTAGCGAGTTTCAAGAGACCCAGTACTTC
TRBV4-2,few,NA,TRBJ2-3,CASSQERGGPDTQYF,TGTGCCAGCAGCCAAGAAAGGGGGGGGCCAGATACGCAGTATTTT
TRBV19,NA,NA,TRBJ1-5,CASIDVGGEQPQHF,TGTGCCAGTATCGACGTGGGGGGAGAGCAGCCCCAGCATTTT
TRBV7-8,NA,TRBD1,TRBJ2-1,CASSLCSRGLFEQFF,TGTGCCAGCAGCTTATGTAGCAGGGGGTTGTTTGAGCAGTTCTTC
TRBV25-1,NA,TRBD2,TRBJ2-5,CASSDRGGKETQYF,TGTGCCAGCAGTGACCGGGGGGGCAAGGAGACCCAGTACTTC
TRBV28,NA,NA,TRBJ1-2,CASSFRRNGYTF,TGTGCCAGCAGTTTTCGCAGAAATGGCTACACCTTC
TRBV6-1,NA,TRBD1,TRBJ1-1,CASSPGTGGTEAFF,TGTGCCAGCAGTCCCGGGACAGGGGGCACTGAAGCTTTCTTT
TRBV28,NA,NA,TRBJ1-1,CASTVGGNTEAFF,TGTGCCAGCACCGTAGGGGGGAACACTGAAGCTTTCTTT
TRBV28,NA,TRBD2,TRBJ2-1,CASSLEGLAGYNEQFF,TGTGCCAGCAGCCTAGAGGGACTAGCGGGTTACAATGAGCAGTTCTTC
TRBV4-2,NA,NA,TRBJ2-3,CASSQVPEGLGDTQYF,TGTGCCAGCAGCCAAGTTCCGGAGGGGTTGGGAGATACGCAGTATTTT
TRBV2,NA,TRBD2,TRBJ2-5,CASSDGWRGGLQETQYF,TGTGCCAGCAGTGATGGATGGCGGGGGGGCCTACAAGAGACCCAGTACTTC
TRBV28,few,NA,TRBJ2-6,CASSTHRWQRFSGANVLTF,TGTGCCAGCAGTACCCACCGGTGGCAGAGGTTCTCTGGGGCCAACGTCCTGACTTTC
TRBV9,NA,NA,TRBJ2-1,CASGQSPVMYEQFF,TGTGCCAGCGGACAGAGCCCTGTCATGTATGAGCAGTTCTTC
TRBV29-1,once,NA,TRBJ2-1,CSTWGGQTYNEQFF,TGCAGCACTTGGGGGGGGCAAACTTACAATGAGCAGTTCTTC
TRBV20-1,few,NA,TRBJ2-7,CSANEGYEQYF,TGCAGTGCGAATGAGGGCTACGAGCAGTACTTC
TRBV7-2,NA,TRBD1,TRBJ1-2,CASSSGPGTGATF,TGTGCCAGCAGCTCGGGACCCGGGACAGGGGCGACCTTC
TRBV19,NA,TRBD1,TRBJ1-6,CASTDRGNSPLHF,TGTGCCAGTACCGACAGGGGAAATTCACCCCTCCACTTT
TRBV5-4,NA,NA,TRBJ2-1,CASSLGEDYNEQFF,TGTGCCAGCAGCTTAGGGGAGGACTACAATGAGCAGTTCTTC
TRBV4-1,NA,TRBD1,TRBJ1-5,CASSQGGQGSNQPQHF,TGCGCCAGCAGCCAAGGCGGACAGGGAAGCAATCAGCCCCAGCATTTT
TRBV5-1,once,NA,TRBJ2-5,CASTVGGRDGETQYF,TGCGCCAGCACCGTGGGGGGTAGGGACGGAGAGACCCAGTACTTC
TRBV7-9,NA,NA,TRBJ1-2,CASSFSEHYGYTF,TGTGCCAGCAGCTTTTCCGAGCACTATGGCTACACCTTC
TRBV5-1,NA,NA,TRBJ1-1,CASSSGQSMNTEAFF,TGCGCCAGCAGCTCTGGACAGAGCATGAACACTGAAGCTTTCTTT
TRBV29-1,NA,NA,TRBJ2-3,CSVVVMGARSDTQYF,TGCAGCGTTGTAGTTATGGGGGCCCGGTCAGATACGCAGTATTTT
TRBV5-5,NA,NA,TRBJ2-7,CASSLVERSSYEQYF,TGTGCCAGCAGCTTGGTAGAGCGTTCGAGCTACGAGCAGTACTTC
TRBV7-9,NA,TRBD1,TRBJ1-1,CASSPGQGGAEAFF,TGTGCCAGCAGTCCGGGACAGGGAGGGGCTGAAGCTTTCTTT
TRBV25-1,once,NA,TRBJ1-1,CASSGKYRLNTEAFF,TGTGCCAGCAGTGGGAAGTACAGGTTGAACACTGAAGCTTTCTTT
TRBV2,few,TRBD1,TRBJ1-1,CASRSTGATEAFF,TGTGCCAGCAGGTCCACAGGGGCCACTGAAGCTTTCTTT
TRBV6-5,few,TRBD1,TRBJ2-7,CASSREPDRGHEQYF,TGTGCCAGCAGCCGCGAGCCGGACAGGGGCCACGAGCAGTACTTC
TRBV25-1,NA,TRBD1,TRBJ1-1,CASSDFAGGTEAFF,TGTGCCAGCAGTGACTTTGCAGGGGGCACTGAAGCTTTCTTT
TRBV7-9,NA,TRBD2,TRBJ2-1,CASSAGLAGAGDEQFF,TGTGCCAGCAGCGCGGGACTAGCGGGAGCGGGGGATGAGCAGTTCTTC
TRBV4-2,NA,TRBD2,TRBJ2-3,CASSQEGPAGGPTDTQYF,TGTGCCAGCAGCCAAGAAGGGCCAGCGGGAGGGCCAACAGATACGCAGTATTTT
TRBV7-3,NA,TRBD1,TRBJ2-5,CASSRGQQETQYF,TGTGCCAGCAGCCGGGGACAGCAAGAGACCCAGTACTTC
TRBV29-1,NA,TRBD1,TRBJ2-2,CSARDSITGELFF,TGCAGCGCCCGGGACAGCATAACCGGGGAGCTGTTTTTT
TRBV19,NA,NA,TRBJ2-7,CASSMGHGYEQYF,TGTGCCAGTAGTATGGGACATGGCTACGAGCAGTACTTC
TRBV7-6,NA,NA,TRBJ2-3,CASSLGGGHTDTQYF,TGTGCCAGCAGCTTAGGGGGCGGACACACAGATACGCAGTATTTT
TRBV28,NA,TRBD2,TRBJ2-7,CASSSAGGSYEQYF,TGTGCCAGCAGTTCGGCGGGAGGGTCCTACGAGCAGTACTTC
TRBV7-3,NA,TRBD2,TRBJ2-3,CASSLLAGSGTDTQYF,TGTGCCAGCAGCTTATTAGCGGGAAGTGGGACAGATACGCAGTATTTT
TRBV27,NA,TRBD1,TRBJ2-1,CASSPLDRGRYNEQFF,TGTGCCAGCAGTCCACTAGACAGGGGGCGCTACAATGAGCAGTTCTTC
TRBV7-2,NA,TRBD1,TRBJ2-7,CASSGWTGTVFYEQYF,TGTGCCAGCAGCGGATGGACCGGGACAGTTTTCTACGAGCAGTACTTC
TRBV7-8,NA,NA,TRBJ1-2,CASSLGGADYGYTF,TGTGCCAGCAGCTTAGGCGGGGCTGACTATGGCTACACCTTC
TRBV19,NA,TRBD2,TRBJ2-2,CASSMGLANTGELFF,TGTGCCAGTAGTATGGGACTAGCGAACACCGGGGAGCTGTTTTTT
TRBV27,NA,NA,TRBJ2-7,CASSPGRYEQYF,TGTGCCAGCAGTCCCGGTCGCTACGAGCAGTACTTC
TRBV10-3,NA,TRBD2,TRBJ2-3,CAIREREGDTQYF,TGTGCCATCAGGGAGCGGGAGGGAGATACGCAGTATTTT
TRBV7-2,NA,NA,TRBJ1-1,CASSLKGKAEAFF,TGTGCCAGCAGCTTGAAGGGGAAGGCTGAAGCTTTCTTT
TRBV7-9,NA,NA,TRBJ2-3,CASSRDINTDTQYF,TGTGCCAGCAGCCGGGACATCAACACAGATACGCAGTATTTT
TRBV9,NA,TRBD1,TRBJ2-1,CASSYPGTGVRDYNEQFF,TGTGCCAGCAGCTACCCCGGGACAGGGGTTAGAGACTACAATGAGCAGTTCTTC
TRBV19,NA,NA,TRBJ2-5,CASYLGGYPETQYF,TGTGCCAGTTACCTTGGGGGCTACCCAGAGACCCAGTACTTC
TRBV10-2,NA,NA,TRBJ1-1,CASSPGNMNTEAFF,TGCGCCAGCAGTCCCGGGAATATGAACACTGAAGCTTTCTTT
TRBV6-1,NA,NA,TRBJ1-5,CASSGDRNQPQHF,TGTGCCAGCAGTGGAGACAGAAATCAGCCCCAGCATTTT
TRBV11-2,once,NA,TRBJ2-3,CASSSLRGYPTQYF,TGTGCCAGCAGTTCTCTTAGGGGGTACCCTACGCAGTATTTT
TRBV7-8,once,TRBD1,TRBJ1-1,CASSLGRQGAEAFF,TGTGCCAGCAGCTTAGGCCGACAGGGGGCAGAAGCTTTCTTT
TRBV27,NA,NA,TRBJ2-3,CASSLVQAGDTQYF,TGTGCCAGCAGTTTAGTTCAGGCGGGAGATACGCAGTATTTT
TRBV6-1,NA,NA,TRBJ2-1,CASRTIVDNEQFF,TGTGCCAGCCGAACTATAGTGGACAATGAGCAGTTCTTC
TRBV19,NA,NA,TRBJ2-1,CASSAQGGFDEQFF,TGTGCCAGTAGTGCACAGGGTGGGTTCGATGAGCAGTTCTTC
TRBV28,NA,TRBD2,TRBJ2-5,CASSQSAGGGARETQYF,TGTGCCAGCAGCCAAAGCGCTGGCGGGGGGGCCAGGGAGACCCAGTACTTC
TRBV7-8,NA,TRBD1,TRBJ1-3,CASSSYWLDRGSGNTIYF,TGTGCCAGCAGCAGTTATTGGCTGGACAGGGGATCAGGAAACACCATATATTTT